What follows describes a single T cell receptor beta chain. Building of the TCR beta libraries involved iRepertoire HTBI primers and Arm-PCR of CDR3 regions. TCRdb fed the multiplex PCR reads into MiXCR, producing one record per CDR3 protein. The table has roughly 380,000 distinct CDR3 sequences, approximately 15% seen once. Time point of the sample: newly diagnosed GD, antithyroid drugs for less than 3 months. After RNA was extracted from PBMCs, the TCR library was made from it. The record originates from a study of regulatory T cells in long-lasting Graves disease. The sample also formed part of further work on T cells in Graves' hyperthyroidism and ophthalmopathy.

The clonotype originates from a man between 35 and 55 years old with Graves disease. This specimen consisted of peripheral blood mononuclear cells (PBMCs), obtained at new diagnosis, from a patient treated with antithyroid drugs.

Here the CDR3 DNA reads TGTGCCAGCAGCTCCGACAGGGATCTTGGGGATCAGCCCCAGCATTTT. This codes for CASSSDRDLGDQPQHF. The chain employs TRBV11-2 and TRBJ1-5; TRBD1 aligns across 7 bases. V shed 4 bases and J 5 bases; nucleotides not matched to a gene: 11. CDR3 length: 16 amino acids. Germline V CDR1 and CDR2: SGHAT, FQNNGV.